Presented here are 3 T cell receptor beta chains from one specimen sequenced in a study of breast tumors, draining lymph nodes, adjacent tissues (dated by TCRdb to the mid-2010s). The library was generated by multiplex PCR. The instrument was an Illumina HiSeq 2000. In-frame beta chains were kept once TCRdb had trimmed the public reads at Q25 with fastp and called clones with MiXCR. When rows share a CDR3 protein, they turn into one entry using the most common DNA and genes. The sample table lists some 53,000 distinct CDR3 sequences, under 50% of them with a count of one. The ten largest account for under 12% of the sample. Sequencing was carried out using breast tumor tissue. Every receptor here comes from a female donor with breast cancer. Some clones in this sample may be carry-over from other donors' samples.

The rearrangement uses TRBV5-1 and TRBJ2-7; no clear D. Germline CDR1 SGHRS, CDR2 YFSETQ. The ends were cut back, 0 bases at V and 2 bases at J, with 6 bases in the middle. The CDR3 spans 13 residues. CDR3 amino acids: CASSLGHPYEQYF. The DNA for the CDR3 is TGCGCCAGCAGCTTGGGACATCCCTACGAGCAGTACTTC.

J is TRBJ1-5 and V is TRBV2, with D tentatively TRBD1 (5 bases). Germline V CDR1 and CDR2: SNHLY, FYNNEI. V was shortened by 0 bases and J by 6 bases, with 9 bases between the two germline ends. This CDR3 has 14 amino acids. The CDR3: CASSEASGGQPQHF. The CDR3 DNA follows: TGTGCCAGCAGTGAAGCGTCGGGGGGTCAGCCCCAGCATTTT.

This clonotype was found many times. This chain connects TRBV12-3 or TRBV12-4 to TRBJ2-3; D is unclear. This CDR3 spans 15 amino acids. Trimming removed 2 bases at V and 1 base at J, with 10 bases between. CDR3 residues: CASSLTSGGTDTQYF. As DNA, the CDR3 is TGTGCCAGCAGTTTAACGTCCGGAGGCACAGATACGCAGTATTTT.